A selection of T cell receptor beta chains follows, all from one sample in a study of T cell clones after liver transplantation. Using immunoSEQ multiplex PCR, the repertoire was profiled, and TCRdb retains in-frame clones only, with some absent. The table has tens of thousands of clones, 80% to 95% seen once. Source: CD4+ T cells from blood, taken about 25 months after liver transplant. Receptors were obtained from a human patient who received a liver transplant. Some of these T cells may belong to the graft donor. Both conserved end residues are part of each CDR3. A D gene is named only where the DNA matches it firmly. Clone size is stated in some rows and not others, as once, few, many or a class when expanded.

TRBJ1-5,TRBV5-5,14,.,.,CASSDSTTSQPQHF,TGTGCCAGCAGTGACAGTACGACCAGTCAGCCCCAGCATTTT
TRBJ1-1,TRBV14,12,.,.,CASSQINTEAFF,TGTGCCAGCAGCCAAATAAACACTGAAGCTTTCTTT
TRBJ1-4,TRBV4-1,15,TRBD1,.,CASSPRDSGNEKLFF,TGCGCCAGCAGCCCTCGGGACAGTGGGAATGAAAAACTGTTTTTT
TRBJ2-1,TRBV11-2,16,TRBD2,.,CASSLGAGAAYNEQFF,TGTGCCAGCAGCTTAGGTGCGGGAGCCGCCTACAATGAGCAGTTCTTC
TRBJ1-3,TRBV5-5,15,.,.,CASSLAGTSGNTIYF,TGTGCCAGCAGCTTGGCGGGTACCTCTGGAAACACCATATATTTT
TRBJ1-3,TRBV7-2,16,.,.,CASSLAQVASGNTIYF,TGTGCCAGCAGCTTAGCCCAAGTAGCCTCTGGAAACACCATATATTTT
TRBJ2-4,TRBV6-6,16,.,.,CASSYPPREAKNIQYF,TGTGCCAGCAGTTATCCCCCCAGGGAAGCCAAAAACATTCAGTACTTC
TRBJ2-1,TRBV12-1,18,.,.,CASSFGTSGTSSYNEQFF,TGTGCCAGCAGCTTCGGGACTAGCGGTACAAGCTCCTACAATGAGCAGTTCTTC
TRBJ2-6,TRBV28,15,.,.,CASSFRGAGANVLTF,TGTGCCAGCAGTTTCCGCGGGGCTGGGGCCAACGTCCTGACTTTC
TRBJ2-3,TRBV21-1,15,.,.,CASSCGLEPKDTQYF,TGTGCCAGCAGCTGTGGTTTAGAACCCAAAGATACGCAGTATTTT
TRBJ2-1,TRBV5-6,15,.,.,CASSLFQSSYNEQFF,TGTGCCAGCAGCTTATTCCAGAGCTCCTACAATGAGCAGTTCTTC
TRBJ1-1,TRBV2,14,.,.,CASKQASLNTEAFF,TGTGCCAGCAAACAGGCCAGCTTGAACACTGAAGCTTTCTTT
TRBJ2-5,TRBV7-9,15,TRBD2,few,CASSSPWLAGDTEYF,TGTGCCAGCAGCTCACCGTGGCTAGCGGGAGATACTGAGTACTTC
TRBJ1-5,TRBV19,16,TRBD1,.,CASTDRGGGSNQPQHF,TGTGCCAGTACAGACAGGGGAGGAGGAAGCAATCAGCCCCAGCATTTT
TRBJ2-3,TRBV27,14,.,once,CASSSRTETDTQYF,TGTGCCAGCAGTTCCCGGACAGAAACAGATACGCAGTATTTT
TRBJ2-1,TRBV5-1,15,.,.,CASSLILAEYNEQFF,TGCGCCAGCAGCTTGATATTAGCGGAGTACAATGAGCAGTTCTTC
TRBJ2-7,TRBV5-1,13,.,.,CASSLGQNYEQYF,TGCGCCAGCAGCTTAGGCCAGAATTACGAGCAGTACTTC
TRBJ2-7,TRBV27,15,.,.,CVSTPGRGISYEQYF,TGTGTCAGCACCCCGGGACGGGGGATCTCCTACGAGCAGTACTTC
TRBJ2-2,TRBV7-2,14,.,.,CASSFGTATGELFF,TGTGCCAGCAGCTTCGGGACGGCCACCGGGGAGCTGTTTTTT
TRBJ1-5,TRBV5-1,13,.,once,CASRTDLDQPQHF,TGCGCCAGCAGGACGGACCTGGATCAGCCCCAGCATTTT
TRBJ2-7,TRBV6-1,13,TRBD2,.,CASNSGSSYEQYF,TGTGCCAGCAATAGCGGGAGCTCCTACGAGCAGTACTTC
TRBJ2-4,TRBV5-1,20,TRBD1,once,CASSLGQGLSTTLAKNIQYF,TGCGCCAGCAGCTTAGGACAGGGGTTATCAACTACACTAGCCAAAAACATTCAGTACTTC
TRBJ2-1,TRBV10-1,16,TRBD2,.,CASVGWEGREGSEQFF,TGCGCCAGCGTTGGATGGGAGGGACGGGAGGGAAGTGAGCAGTTCTTC
TRBJ2-5,TRBV5-4,14,.,.,CASSLGQAEETQYF,TGTGCCAGCAGCTTGGGACAGGCAGAAGAGACCCAGTACTTC
TRBJ2-7,TRBV6-1,17,TRBD2,once,CASSEGGLADHSYEQYF,TGTGCCAGCAGTGAAGGAGGACTAGCGGACCATTCCTACGAGCAGTACTTC
TRBJ2-7,TRBV6-5,15,.,.,CASQKAQGITYEQYF,TGTGCCAGTCAAAAAGCTCAGGGTATCACCTACGAGCAGTACTTC
TRBJ2-4,TRBV28,16,.,.,CASSLRQRLAKNIQYF,TGTGCCAGCAGTCTCCGACAACGCCTAGCCAAAAACATTCAGTACTTC
TRBJ1-1,TRBV6-5,14,.,.,CASSRHGENTEAFF,TGTGCCAGCAGTAGACATGGAGAGAACACTGAAGCTTTCTTT
TRBJ1-5,TRBV19,12,.,.,CASSQGRQPQHF,TGTGCCAGTAGCCAGGGGCGGCAGCCCCAGCATTTT
TRBJ2-7,TRBV10-2,15,.,.,CASSEVVRSPYEQYF,TGCGCCAGCAGTGAAGTTGTGAGATCTCCCTACGAGCAGTACTTC
TRBJ2-7,TRBV7-2,11,.,.,CASSSYYEQYF,TGTGCCAGCAGCTCCTACTACGAGCAGTACTTC
TRBJ2-3,TRBV7-2,12,.,.,CASSFSVDTQYF,TGTGCCAGCAGCTTTAGCGTAGATACGCAGTATTTT
TRBJ1-5,TRBV14,14,TRBD1,.,CASSPGDSHQPQHF,TGTGCCAGCAGCCCCGGGGACAGCCATCAGCCCCAGCATTTT
TRBJ2-5,TRBV11-3,15,.,.,CASSFSPGVGETQYF,TGTGCCAGCAGCTTTTCCCCAGGTGTAGGGGAGACCCAGTACTTC
TRBJ2-5,TRBV10-3,14,TRBD1,once,CAIRGDRSQETQYF,TGTGCCATCAGGGGGGACAGGTCCCAAGAGACCCAGTACTTC
TRBJ2-7,TRBV4-1,17,.,.,CASSQVWDGLSSYEQYF,TGCGCCAGCAGCCAAGTATGGGACGGCCTCAGCTCCTACGAGCAGTACTTC
TRBJ1-1,TRBV28,16,TRBD1,.,CASSLPQGAWNTEAFF,TGTGCCAGCAGTTTACCTCAGGGGGCATGGAACACTGAAGCTTTCTTT
TRBJ2-5,TRBV19,16,TRBD2,.,CASSLTSASWKETQYF,TGTGCCAGCTCCCTGACTAGCGCCTCCTGGAAAGAGACCCAGTACTTC
TRBJ1-3,TRBV29-1,13,.,.,CSVVRGTGNTIYF,TGCAGCGTTGTCCGGGGCACTGGAAACACCATATATTTT
TRBJ1-1,TRBV5-4,16,TRBD1,.,CASSTDRGVMNTEAFF,TGTGCCAGCAGTACGGACAGGGGGGTAATGAACACTGAAGCTTTCTTT
TRBJ2-5,TRBV20-1,11,.,.,CSAIGGETQYF,TGCAGTGCTATAGGCGGGGAGACCCAGTACTTC